There are a few counts of the clone carrying this TCR beta chain. The antigen is undetermined. Primers included in the PCR were 60 Vbeta and 13 Jbeta primers. Using immunoSEQ multiplex PCR, the repertoire was profiled, and TCRdb retains in-frame clones only, with some absent. The table has approximately 110,000 clones, around 64% seen once. The data were taken from a study of cytomegalovirus exposure and HLA in healthy donors. General observations from the study: Links to common viral pathogens appeared, in a later analysis, for several of the most significant clusters. Based on reports, TCR beta sequences accurately predicted HLA-A and HLA-B alleles for most subjects. CMV serostatus was the only recorded immune exposure for donors.

Germline CDR1 SGHNT, CDR2 YENEEA. This CDR3 comprises 13 residues. V lost 2 bases and J 4 bases, leaving 9 bases between the germline ends. V is TRBV11-3 and J is TRBJ2-7; no reliable D call. This sequence was found in a woman in her 30s in good health and CMV-seronegative. Sequencing was carried out using PBMCs. Here the CDR3 DNA reads TGTGCCAGCAGCTTAACAGCTAAATACGAGCAGTACTTC. Translated: CASSLTAKYEQYF.